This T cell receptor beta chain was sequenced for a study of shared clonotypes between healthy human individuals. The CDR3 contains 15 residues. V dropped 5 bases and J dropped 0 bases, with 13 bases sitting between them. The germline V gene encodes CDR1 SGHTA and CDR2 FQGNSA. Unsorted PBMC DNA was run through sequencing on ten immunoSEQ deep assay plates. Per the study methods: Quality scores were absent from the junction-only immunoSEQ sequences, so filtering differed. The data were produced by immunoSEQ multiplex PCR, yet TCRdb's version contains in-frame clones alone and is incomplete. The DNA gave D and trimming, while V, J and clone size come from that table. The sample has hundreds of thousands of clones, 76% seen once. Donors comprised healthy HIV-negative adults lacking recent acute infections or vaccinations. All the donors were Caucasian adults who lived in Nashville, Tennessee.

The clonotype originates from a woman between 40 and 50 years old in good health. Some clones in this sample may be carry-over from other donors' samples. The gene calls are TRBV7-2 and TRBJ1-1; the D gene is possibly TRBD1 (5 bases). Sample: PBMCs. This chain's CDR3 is CASSQEVGVNTEAFF. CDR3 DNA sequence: TGTGCCAGCAGCCAAGAGGTGGGGGTGAACACTGAAGCTTTCTTT.